These 20 T cell receptor beta chains were sequenced from one sample in a study of T cells after yellow fever vaccination. TCRdb reanalysed the 5' RACE reads using MiXCR and keeps one entry per CDR3 protein. The profile shows 550,000 to 750,000 distinct CDR3 sequences, roughly 13% of them singletons. Source: PBMCs, taken on the day of the yellow fever booster vaccination. The receptors stem from a man aged 25 to 40 who received the YFV17D yellow fever vaccine.

Of note for this clonotype: At one end the junction does not follow the germline gene, possibly because of a read error. The gene calls are TRBV12-3 or TRBV12-4 and TRBJ2-3, with TRBD2 identical over 10 bases. This CDR3 region has 18 residues. CDR3 DNA sequence: TGTACCAGCAGTCGGGAAGTTAGCGGGAGGACTAGCACAGATACGCAGTATTTT. It is translated as CTSSREVSGRTSTDTQYF.

The rearrangement joins TRBV7-8 to TRBJ1-5, with no clear D. V was trimmed by 5 bases and J by 3 bases, leaving 8 bases between them. CDR3 length: 13 residues. The germline gives CDR1 SGHVS, CDR2 FQNEAQ. Written as DNA, the CDR3 is TGTGCCAGCAGCCCGACCCTCAATCAGCCCCAGCATTTT. It is translated as CASSPTLNQPQHF.

This clonotype occurred once. The rearrangement links TRBV28 to TRBJ2-5, with D perhaps TRBD2 (7 bases). The CDR3 is 14 amino acids. The V gene's germline CDR1 is MDHEN and CDR2 SYDVKM. Trimming removed 7 bases at V and 8 bases at J, with 20 bases between. The CDR3 sequence is CASTKGGGPNTQYF. In DNA, the CDR3 is TGTGCCAGCACTAAAGGGGGGGGCCCGAATACCCAGTACTTC.

This clonotype was seen a few times. The chain combines TRBV20-1 with TRBJ2-5; 10 bases fit TRBD1. The J segment lost 4 bases and the V segment lost 4 bases, leaving 9 bases of the junction unmatched. Germline V gives CDR1 DFQATT, CDR2 SNEGSKA (reference sequence). The CDR3 length is 15 residues. The CDR3 sequence is CSAIMGTGVTETQYF. The CDR3 DNA reads TGCAGTGCTATCATGGGGACAGGGGTTACAGAGACCCAGTACTTC.

This clonotype was counted only a few times. The chain uses TRBV5-1 and TRBJ2-5, with TRBD1 as a possible D gene (5 bases). Looked up from germline, CDR1 is SGHRS and CDR2 is YFSETQ. Trimming stripped 4 bases from V and 2 bases from J, with 18 bases between. There are 16 residues in the CDR3. The CDR3 nucleotides read TGCGCCAGCAGCCTAGGGGCCATCCCAGGTCAAGAGACCCAGTACTTC. Translating it yields CASSLGAIPGQETQYF.

The V call is TRBV7-9, the J call TRBJ1-5; D perhaps matches TRBD1 (5 bases). Germline V gene sequence: CDR1 SEHNR, CDR2 FQNEAQ (reference sequence). This CDR3 contains 16 residues. Trimming cost V 4 bases and J 7 bases, with 20 bases left between them. The DNA of the CDR3 is TGTGCCAGCAGCTCAGAGGGACCGATAAAGGGACAGCCCCAGCATTTT. This translates into CASSSEGPIKGQPQHF. Combining the CDR3 with reference TRBV7-9 and TRBJ1-5 gives the whole variable domain DTGVSQNPRHKITKRGQNVTFRCDPISEHNRLYWYRQTLGQGPEFLTYFQNEAQLEKSRLLSDRFSAERPKGSFSTLEIQRTEQGDSAMYLCASSSEGPIKGQPQHFGDGTRLSIL.

This clonotype was counted only a few times. The chain joins TRBV19 to TRBJ2-1; maybe TRBD2 (5 bases). The germline V gene encodes CDR1 LNHDA and CDR2 SQIVND (reference sequence). The length of the CDR3 is 13 residues. The V end was cut by 3 bases, the J end by 9 bases, with 12 bases between. CDR3: CASSIIGSGEQFF. The CDR3 DNA follows: TGTGCCAGTAGTATCATTGGGAGCGGTGAGCAGTTCTTC.

This clonotype appeared a few times. The V and J genes are TRBV6-2 or TRBV6-3 and TRBJ1-1, with no clear D. The CDR3 totals 16 residues. The V end lost 0 bases, the J end lost 1 base, and 12 bases lay between the germline ends. Germline V gene data show CDR1 as MNHEY and CDR2 as SVGEGT. The CDR3 loop reads CASSYSRSIGNTEAFF. CDR3 bases: TGTGCCAGCAGTTACTCGAGGAGTATTGGGAACACTGAAGCTTTCTTT.

This clonotype turned up a few times. The chain is built from TRBV6-5 and TRBJ2-6; TRBD1 is a possible D gene (6 bases). From germline, CDR1 is MNHEY and CDR2 SVGAGI. Trimming stripped 3 bases from V and 0 bases from J, with 15 bases between. CDR3 length: 18 amino acids. The DNA for the CDR3 is TGTGCCAGCAGTTATGGGCAGGGGACCTTCTCTGGGGCCAACGTCCTGACTTTC. This codes for CASSYGQGTFSGANVLTF.

As DNA, the CDR3 is TGTGCCAGCAGTTCACGATGGACAGGGGGCCACGAGCAGTACTTC. This translates into CASSSRWTGGHEQYF. This chain joins TRBV6-5 and TRBJ2-7; 11 bases are a match to TRBD1. Germline CDR1 reads MNHEY; CDR2 reads SVGAGI. The ends lost 4 bases at V and 5 bases at J; junction bases unmatched: 7. This CDR3 is built from 15 residues.

This clonotype was picked up a small number of times. The chain carries TRBV12-3 or TRBV12-4 and TRBJ2-3; perhaps D is TRBD1 or TRBD2 (5 bases each). The V end lost 0 bases, the J end lost 4 bases, and 11 bases lay between the germline ends. This CDR3 contains 15 residues. This chain's CDR3 is CASSLANLGADTQYF. DNA for the CDR3: TGTGCCAGCAGTTTAGCTAACCTGGGGGCAGATACGCAGTATTTT.

This clonotype turned up a few times. This sequence joins TRBV6-5 and TRBJ1-4; D gene uncertain. The germline V gene encodes CDR1 MNHEY and CDR2 SVGAGI. The CDR3 spans 15 residues. V lost 4 bases, J lost 4 bases, and 13 bases lay in between. CDR3 nucleotide sequence: TGTGCCAGCAGTTCCGGGTGGGAGAATAATGAAAAACTGTTTTTT. Translating gives CASSSGWENNEKLFF.

The J gene is TRBJ2-5, the V gene TRBV7-9; 12 bases are shared with TRBD2. Trimming cost V 4 bases and J 5 bases; bases outside gene matches: 8. Germline V lookup: CDR1 SEHNR, CDR2 FQNEAQ (reference sequence). The CDR3 is 16 amino acids. The CDR3 loop is CASSSVSSGRAETQYF. The CDR3 bases are TGTGCCAGCAGCTCCGTATCTAGCGGGAGGGCGGAGACCCAGTACTTC.

This rearrangement joins TRBV25-1 to TRBJ2-7, with 11 bases fitting TRBD1. Losses at the gene ends were 6 bases for V and 4 bases for J; bases not matched to a gene: 2. The germline V gene encodes CDR1 MGHDK and CDR2 SYGVNS. The CDR3 covers 13 residues. CDR3 bases: TGTGCCAGCAGAAGGGACAGGGGGTACGAGCAGTACTTC. Its translation is CASRRDRGYEQYF.

The genes are TRBV3-1 and TRBJ2-7; TRBD1 might be the D (5 bases). The CDR3 has 14 residues. V lost 1 base to trimming and J lost 2 bases, with 9 bases between them. The germline gives CDR1 LGHDT, CDR2 YNNKEL (reference sequence). The CDR3 DNA reads as TGTGCCAGCAGCCAAGGAGACAGCCCCTACGAGCAGTACTTC. Its protein product is CASSQGDSPYEQYF.

The V gene is TRBV7-2, the J gene TRBJ2-3, with TRBD2 matching over 9 bases. Germline V CDR1 and CDR2: SGHTA, FQGNSA. J lost 5 bases, V lost 5 bases, and 11 bases had no gene match. The CDR3 is 16 amino acids. CDR3 in DNA: TGTGCCAGCAGCGACGTGTTAGCGGGAGCAGGAGATACGCAGTATTTT. Amino acid sequence: CASSDVLAGAGDTQYF.

The sample holds a few counts of this clonotype. The chain has TRBV30 and TRBJ2-5; D is unresolved. This CDR3 is 12 amino acids long. Germline V gives CDR1 GTSNPN, CDR2 SVGIG (reference sequence). Trimming left V 2 bases short and J 5 bases short, with 9 bases between. The CDR3 reads CAWSLGWETQYF. Written as DNA, the CDR3 is TGTGCCTGGAGTCTGGGGTGGGAGACCCAGTACTTC.

The V gene is TRBV4-3, the J gene TRBJ2-1; a possible D gene is TRBD2 (6 bases). Germline V gene data show CDR1 as LGHNA and CDR2 as YSLEER. V shed 6 bases and J shed 10 bases, with 19 bases lying between them. This CDR3 contains 14 residues. This chain's CDR3 is CASSSGLLENEQFF. In DNA, the CDR3 is TGCGCCAGCAGTTCGGGACTCCTCGAGAACGAGCAGTTCTTC.

The V gene is TRBV6-1, the J gene TRBJ2-7, with D perhaps matching TRBD1 (6 bases). This CDR3 has 15 amino acids. The V end lost 4 bases, the J end lost 2 bases, and 15 bases lay between the germline ends. Germline-derived CDR1 and CDR2 are MNHNS and SASEGT. CDR3 region: CASSGTAQRTYEQYF. The CDR3 DNA reads as TGTGCCAGCAGTGGGACAGCCCAGAGGACCTACGAGCAGTACTTC.

This chain connects TRBV20-1 to TRBJ2-1, with 10 bases fitting TRBD1. Germline V lookup: CDR1 DFQATT, CDR2 SNEGSKA (reference sequence). The CDR3 spans 15 residues. The ends lost 5 bases at V and 8 bases at J; junction bases unmatched: 12. CDR3 coding DNA: TGCAGTGCTTCAAACCCGGGACAGGGGAGGGATGAGCAGTTCTTC. Translation gives CSASNPGQGRDEQFF.